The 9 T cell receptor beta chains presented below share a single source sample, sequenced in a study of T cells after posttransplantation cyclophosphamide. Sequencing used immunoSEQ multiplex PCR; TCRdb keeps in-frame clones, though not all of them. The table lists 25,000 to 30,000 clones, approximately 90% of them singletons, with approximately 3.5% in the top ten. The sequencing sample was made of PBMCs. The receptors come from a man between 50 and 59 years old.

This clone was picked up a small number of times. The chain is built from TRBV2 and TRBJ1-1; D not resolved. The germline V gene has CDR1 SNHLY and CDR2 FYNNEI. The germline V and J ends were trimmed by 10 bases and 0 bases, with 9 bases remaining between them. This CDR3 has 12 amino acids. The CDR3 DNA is TGTGCCATAAGAGGGCTGAACACTGAAGCTTTCTTT. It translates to CAIRGLNTEAFF. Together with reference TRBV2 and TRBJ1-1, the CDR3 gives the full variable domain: EPEVTQTPSHQVTQMGQEVILRCVPISNHLYFYWYRQILGQKVEFLVSFYNNEISEKSEIFDDQFSVERPDGSNFTLKIRSTKLEDSAMYFCAIRGLNTEAFFGQGTRLTVV.

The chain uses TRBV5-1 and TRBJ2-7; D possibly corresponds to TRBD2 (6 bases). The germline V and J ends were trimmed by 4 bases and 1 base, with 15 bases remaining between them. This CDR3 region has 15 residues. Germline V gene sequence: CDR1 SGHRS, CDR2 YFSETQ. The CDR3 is CASSVSPGRSYEQYF. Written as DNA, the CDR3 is TGCGCCAGCAGCGTTTCTCCAGGGAGGTCCTACGAGCAGTACTTC.

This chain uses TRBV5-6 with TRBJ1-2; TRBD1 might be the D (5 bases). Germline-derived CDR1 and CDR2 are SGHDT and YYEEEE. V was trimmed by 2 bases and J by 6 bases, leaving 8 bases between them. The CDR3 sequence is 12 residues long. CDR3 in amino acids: CASSLSRDGYTF. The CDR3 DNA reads TGTGCCAGCAGCTTATCCAGGGATGGCTACACCTTC.

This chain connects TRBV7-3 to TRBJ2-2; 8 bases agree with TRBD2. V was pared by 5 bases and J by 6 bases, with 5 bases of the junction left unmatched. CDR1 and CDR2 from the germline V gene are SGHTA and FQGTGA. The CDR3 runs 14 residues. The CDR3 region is CASSAPGGPGELFF. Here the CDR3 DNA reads TGTGCCAGCAGCGCCCCGGGGGGGCCCGGGGAGCTGTTTTTT.

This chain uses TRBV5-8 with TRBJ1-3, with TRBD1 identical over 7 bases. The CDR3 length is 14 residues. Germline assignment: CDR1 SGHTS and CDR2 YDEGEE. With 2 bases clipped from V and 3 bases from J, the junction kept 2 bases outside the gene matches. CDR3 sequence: CASSFGQDGNTIYF. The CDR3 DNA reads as TGTGCCAGCAGCTTCGGACAGGATGGAAACACCATATATTTT.

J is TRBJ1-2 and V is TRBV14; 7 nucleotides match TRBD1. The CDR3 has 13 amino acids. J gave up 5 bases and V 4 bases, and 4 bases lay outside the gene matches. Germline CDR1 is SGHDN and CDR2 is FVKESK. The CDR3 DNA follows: TGTGCCAGCAGCCTGCCAGGGGGTTATGGCTACACCTTC. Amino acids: CASSLPGGYGYTF. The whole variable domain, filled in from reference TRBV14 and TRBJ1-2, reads EAGVTQFPSHSVIEKGQTVTLRCDPISGHDNLYWYRRVMGKEIKFLLHFVKESKQDESGMPNNRFLAERTGGTYSTLKVQPAELEDSGVYFCASSLPGGYGYTFGSGTRLTVV.

In DNA form, the CDR3 reads TGCGCCAGCAGCCCGACAGGGCTCAGAAATGAAAAACTGTTTTTT. It codes for CASSPTGLRNEKLFF. The J gene is TRBJ1-4, the V gene TRBV4-1, with 7 positions matching TRBD1. Germline V gives CDR1 MGHRA, CDR2 YSYEKL. Trimming removed 4 bases from V and 5 bases from J; junction bases left unmatched: 7. This CDR3 comprises 15 residues.

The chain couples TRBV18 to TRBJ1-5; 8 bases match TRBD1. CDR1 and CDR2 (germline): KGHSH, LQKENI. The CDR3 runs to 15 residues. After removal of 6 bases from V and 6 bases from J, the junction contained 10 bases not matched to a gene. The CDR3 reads CASSRGQGGSQPQHF. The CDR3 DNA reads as TGTGCCAGCTCCCGCGGACAGGGTGGAAGTCAGCCCCAGCATTTT.

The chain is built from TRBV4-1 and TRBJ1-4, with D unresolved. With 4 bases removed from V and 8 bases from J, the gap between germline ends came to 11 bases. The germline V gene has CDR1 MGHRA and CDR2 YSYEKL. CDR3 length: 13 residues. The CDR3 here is CASSPGIKEKLFF. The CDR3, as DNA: TGCGCCAGCAGCCCGGGGATAAAAGAAAAACTGTTTTTT.